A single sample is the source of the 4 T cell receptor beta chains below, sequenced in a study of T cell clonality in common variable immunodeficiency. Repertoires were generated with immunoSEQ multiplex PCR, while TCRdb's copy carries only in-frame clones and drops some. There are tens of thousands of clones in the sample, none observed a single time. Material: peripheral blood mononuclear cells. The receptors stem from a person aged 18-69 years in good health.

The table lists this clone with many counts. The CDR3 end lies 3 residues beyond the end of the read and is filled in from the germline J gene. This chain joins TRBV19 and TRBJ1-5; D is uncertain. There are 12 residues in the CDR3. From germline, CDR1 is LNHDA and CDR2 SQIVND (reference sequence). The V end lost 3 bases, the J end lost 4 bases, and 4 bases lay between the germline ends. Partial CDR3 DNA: TGTGCCAGTAGTATCGGGAATCAGCCC. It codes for CASSIGNQP. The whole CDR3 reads CASSIGNQPQHF.

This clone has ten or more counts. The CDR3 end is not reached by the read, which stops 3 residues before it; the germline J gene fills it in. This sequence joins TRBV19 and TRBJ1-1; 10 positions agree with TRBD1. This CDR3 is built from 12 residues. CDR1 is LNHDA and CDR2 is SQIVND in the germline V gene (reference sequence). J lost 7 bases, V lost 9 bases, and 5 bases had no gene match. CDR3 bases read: TGTGCCAGCGACAGGGGGCGCGGTGAA. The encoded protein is CASDRGRGE. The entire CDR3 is CASDRGRGEAFF.

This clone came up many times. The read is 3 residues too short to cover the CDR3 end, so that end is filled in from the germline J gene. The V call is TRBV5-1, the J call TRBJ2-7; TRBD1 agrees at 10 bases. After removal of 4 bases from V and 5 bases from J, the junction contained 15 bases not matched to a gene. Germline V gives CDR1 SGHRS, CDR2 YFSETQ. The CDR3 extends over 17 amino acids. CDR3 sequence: CASSAGRTGGKVHEQYF. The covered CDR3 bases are TGCGCCAGCAGCGCGGGACGGACAGGGGGAAAGGTCCACGAG. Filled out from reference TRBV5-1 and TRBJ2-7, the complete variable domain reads KAGVTQTPRYLIKTRGQQVTLSCSPISGHRSVSWYQQTPGQGLQFLFEYFSETQRNKGNFPGRFSGRQFSNSRSEMNVSTLELGDSALYLCASSAGRTGGKVHEQYFGPGTRLTVT.

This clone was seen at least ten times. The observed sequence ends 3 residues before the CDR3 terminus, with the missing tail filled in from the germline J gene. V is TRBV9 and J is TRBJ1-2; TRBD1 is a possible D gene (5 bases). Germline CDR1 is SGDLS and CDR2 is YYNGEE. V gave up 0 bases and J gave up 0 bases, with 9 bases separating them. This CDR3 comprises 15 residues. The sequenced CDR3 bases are TGTGCCAGCAGCGTAGGCGGGGCCGCTAACTATGGC. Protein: CASSVGGAANYG. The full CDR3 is CASSVGGAANYGYTF.